The rows below give T cell receptor beta chains drawn from one sample of a study of blood T cell repertoires in COVID-19. Profiling relied on immunoSEQ multiplex PCR, and the TCRdb table lists in-frame clones only, not all of them. The sample carries around 260,000 clones, 80% to 95% recorded once. The sequencing input was PBMCs or T cells enriched from blood (not recorded which). The origin of the receptors is a woman under 40 who had recovered from COVID-19. CDR3s include the opening cysteine and the closing phenylalanine or tryptophan. A D gene is named only where the DNA matches it firmly. Clone size is given for some rows only: seen once, a few or many times, or a class if the clone is expanded.

CDR3 | DNA | J | D | size | V
CASSLGPHEKLFF | TGTGCCAGCAGCTTAGGGCCCCATGAAAAACTGTTTTTT | TRBJ1-4 | - | once | TRBV7-3
CASSQDRDGRARNEQFF | TGCGCCAGCAGCCAAGATCGGGACGGGAGGGCAAGGAATGAGCAGTTCTTC | TRBJ2-1 | TRBD2 | - | TRBV4-3
CATSTSGIYEQYF | TGTGCCACCAGCACTAGCGGGATATACGAGCAGTACTTC | TRBJ2-7 | TRBD2 | - | TRBV24-1
CASSYLSQGGSPLHF | TGTGCCAGCAGCTACCTTAGTCAGGGAGGTTCACCCCTCCACTTT | TRBJ1-6 | - | - | TRBV7-2
CASSANRQGNEKLFF | TGTGCCAGCAGCGCAAATCGACAGGGGAATGAAAAACTGTTTTTT | TRBJ1-4 | TRBD1 | - | TRBV9
CASSDPGIVNEQFF | TGTGCCAGCAGTGACCCGGGGATAGTCAATGAGCAGTTCTTC | TRBJ2-1 | - | - | TRBV25-1
CASSLGLPPNEQFF | TGTGCCAGCAGTTTGGGACTGCCTCCCAATGAGCAGTTCTTC | TRBJ2-1 | - | - | TRBV27
CASSPGAGGNYGYTF | TGTGCCAGCAGCCCGGGGGCGGGGGGAAACTATGGCTACACCTTC | TRBJ1-2 | - | - | TRBV7-9
CASSPRWRWPMNTEAFF | TGTGCCAGCAGTCCTCGGTGGAGGTGGCCCATGAACACTGAAGCTTTCTTT | TRBJ1-1 | - | - | TRBV6-6
CASSENQGWNQPQHF | TGTGCCAGCAGTGAAAACCAGGGTTGGAATCAGCCCCAGCATTTT | TRBJ1-5 | - | - | TRBV6-1
CASSHHSGKYEQYF | TGTGCCAGCAGTCACCACAGCGGGAAATACGAGCAGTACTTC | TRBJ2-7 | TRBD2 | - | TRBV28
CASSPYLSGGPRGQFF | TGTGCCAGCAGCCCTTATCTTAGCGGGGGCCCTAGGGGGCAGTTCTTC | TRBJ2-1 | TRBD2 | - | TRBV14
CASNPQSSYNSPLHF | TGTGCCAGCAACCCACAGAGCTCCTATAATTCACCCCTCCACTTT | TRBJ1-6 | - | - | TRBV28
CATSRAIQGADSPLHF | TGTGCCACCAGCAGAGCTATACAGGGGGCCGATTCACCCCTCCACTTT | TRBJ1-6 | TRBD1 | - | TRBV15
CAWRRSGTNNEQFF | TGTGCCTGGAGGCGTAGCGGGACCAACAATGAGCAGTTCTTC | TRBJ2-1 | TRBD2 | - | TRBV30
CASRMTGSGSPLHF | TGTGCCAGCAGAATGACAGGGTCCGGCTCACCCCTCCACTTT | TRBJ1-6 | TRBD1 | - | TRBV7-6
CAISAGMGDTQYF | TGTGCCATCTCGGCAGGGATGGGAGATACGCAGTATTTT | TRBJ2-3 | - | - | TRBV10-3
CASSFRGQVQETQYF | TGTGCCAGCAGCTTTCGGGGACAGGTACAAGAGACCCAGTACTTC | TRBJ2-5 | TRBD1 | - | TRBV5-5
CASSLVGETQPQHF | TGTGCCAGCAGCTTAGTCGGGGAGACACAGCCCCAGCATTTT | TRBJ1-5 | - | - | TRBV7-9
CASGTVNGNTIYF | TGTGCCAGCGGGACAGTAAATGGAAACACCATATATTTT | TRBJ1-3 | TRBD1 | - | TRBV3-1/TRBV3-2
CASSAQSGQGSYEQYF | TGTGCCAGCAGCGCTCAGTCCGGACAGGGATCCTACGAGCAGTACTTC | TRBJ2-7 | TRBD1 | - | TRBV11-2
CASSYITRGEQFF | TGTGCCAGCAGTTACATCACCCGGGGGGAGCAGTTCTTC | TRBJ2-1 | - | - | TRBV6-5
CASSIVPAYNEQFF | TGTGCCAGTAGTATTGTCCCAGCCTACAATGAGCAGTTCTTC | TRBJ2-1 | - | - | TRBV19
CASSPRDRQNQPQHF | TGTGCCAGCAGTCCCCGGGACAGGCAAAATCAGCCCCAGCATTTT | TRBJ1-5 | TRBD1 | - | TRBV6-5
CAWSVGTGMNSPLHF | TGTGCCTGGAGTGTAGGGACAGGGATGAATTCACCCCTCCACTTT | TRBJ1-6 | TRBD1 | - | TRBV30
CATRTGGYNEQFF | TGTGCCACCAGGACAGGGGGCTACAATGAGCAGTTCTTC | TRBJ2-1 | TRBD1 | - | TRBV28
CASSPGYWSNYNEQFF | TGTGCCAGCAGCCCGGGTTATTGGTCGAACTACAATGAGCAGTTCTTC | TRBJ2-1 | - | - | TRBV27
CASSLVGTDSNEQYF | TGCGCCAGCAGCTTGGTAGGGACAGACTCCAACGAGCAGTACTTC | TRBJ2-7 | TRBD1 | - | TRBV5-1
CASSPPRDLDSPLHF | TGTGCCAGCTCACCACCCCGGGACTTGGATTCACCCCTCCACTTT | TRBJ1-6 | - | - | TRBV18
CASSYHSGNQPQHF | TGTGCCAGCAGTTATCACAGTGGGAATCAGCCCCAGCATTTT | TRBJ1-5 | - | few | TRBV6-5
CAWTLRGTLAGEQYF | TGTGCCTGGACCCTCAGGGGGACACTTGCTGGGGAGCAGTACTTC | TRBJ2-7 | TRBD1 | - | TRBV30